Listed below are T cell receptor beta chains from one sample, sequenced in a study of cytomegalovirus exposure and HLA in healthy donors. Repertoires were generated with immunoSEQ multiplex PCR, while TCRdb's copy carries only in-frame clones and drops some. The sample consists of tens of thousands of clones, 79% of them appearing once. Sequencing input: PBMCs. Every receptor here comes from a young man in good health and CMV-seronegative. CDR3s include the opening cysteine and the closing phenylalanine or tryptophan. The D gene is left open where the match is weak. Not all rows give a size; the values are once, few, many and, for expanded clones, a class.

- | - | TRBJ2-5 | TRBV27 | TGTGCCAGCAGGGATCGACAGGCGCTCCAAGAGACCCAGTACTTC | CASRDRQALQETQYF
- | - | TRBJ1-1 | TRBV2 | TGTGCCAGCACCCTCTACAGGGAGAACACTGAAGCTTTCTTT | CASTLYRENTEAFF
- | few | TRBJ1-1 | TRBV5-6 | TGTGCCAGCAGCTCACAGGCTGGGAACACTGAAGCTTTCTTT | CASSSQAGNTEAFF
- | few | TRBJ2-3 | TRBV28 | TGTGCCAGCAGCGTGGCGCGGGTAGATACGCAGTATTTT | CASSVARVDTQYF
- | - | TRBJ1-1 | TRBV27 | TGTGCCAGCAGTTTAGCGTCAGGGGTGGGCACTGAAGCTTTCTTT | CASSLASGVGTEAFF
- | - | TRBJ1-1 | TRBV15 | TGTGCCACCAGCATAGGAAGGGGAACTGAAGCTTTCTTT | CATSIGRGTEAFF
TRBD2 | few | TRBJ2-5 | TRBV15 | TGTGCCACCACCCCAGCGGGAGGGATGGGCGAGACCCAGTACTTC | CATTPAGGMGETQYF
TRBD1 | - | TRBJ2-2 | TRBV25-1 | TGTGCCAGCTCTGCCTTAGACAGGGAAGCCGGGGAGCTGTTTTTT | CASSALDREAGELFF
TRBD1 | - | TRBJ2-2 | TRBV10-1 | TGCGCCAGCAGCCGGGACAGGGCCACCGGGGAGCTGTTTTTT | CASSRDRATGELFF
TRBD2 | - | TRBJ2-3 | TRBV2 | TGTGCCACTCTCAGCGGGACGGATCGAGATACGCAGTATTTT | CATLSGTDRDTQYF
TRBD2 | - | TRBJ2-5 | TRBV12-5 | TGTGCTAGTGGCAAAGGTAGCGGGGGCCAAGAGACCCAGTACTTC | CASGKGSGGQETQYF
- | - | TRBJ2-4 | TRBV7-2 | TGTGCCAGCAGCATCAACAGCGGTTACGTAGCCAAAAACATTCAGTACTTC | CASSINSGYVAKNIQYF
TRBD1 | - | TRBJ1-5 | TRBV27 | TGTGCCAGCAGCCCGGACAGGGGTGGTTTGCGGAGCAATCAGCCCCAGCATTTT | CASSPDRGGLRSNQPQHF
TRBD2 | - | TRBJ2-7 | TRBV10-2 | TGCGCCAGCAGTGAGTCCACTAGCGGAGGCTACGAGCAGTACTTC | CASSESTSGGYEQYF
TRBD1 | - | TRBJ2-7 | TRBV10-3 | TGTGCCATCAGTGAGGGGGACAGCTCCTACGAGCAGTACTTC | CAISEGDSSYEQYF
- | - | TRBJ1-1 | TRBV14 | TGTGCCAGCAGCCAAGATAAAGAGGTCTACGGCTTGAACACTGAAGCTTTCTTT | CASSQDKEVYGLNTEAFF
TRBD2 | - | TRBJ2-1 | TRBV9 | TGTGCCAGCAGCCCTCGGACTAGCGGGATCGAGCAGTTCTTC | CASSPRTSGIEQFF
- | - | TRBJ1-2 | TRBV28 | TGTGCCAGCAGAGATATGACAGCCGGCTATGGCTACACCTTC | CASRDMTAGYGYTF
- | - | TRBJ1-2 | TRBV29-1 | TGCAGCGTCGAACCGGGACTCCCTGGTTTTGGCTACACCTTC | CSVEPGLPGFGYTF
- | - | TRBJ2-1 | TRBV4-1 | TGCGCCAGCAGTCTGGGACAATTGAATGAGCAGTTCTTC | CASSLGQLNEQFF
- | - | TRBJ1-1 | TRBV18 | TGTGCCAGCTCATCAACACAGAACACTGAAGCTTTCTTT | CASSSTQNTEAFF
- | - | TRBJ1-3 | TRBV7-2 | TGTGCCAGCGCGCAGGGCAGCCTCTCTGGAAACACCATATATTTT | CASAQGSLSGNTIYF
- | - | TRBJ1-2 | TRBV5-1 | TGCGCCAGCAGCTTGGCGGGGGGCAGAGAAAGAGGCTACACCTTC | CASSLAGGRERGYTF
- | - | TRBJ2-3 | TRBV19 | TGTGCCAGTAAGGTAGCGGGCACAGATACGCAGTATTTT | CASKVAGTDTQYF
- | - | TRBJ2-7 | TRBV14 | TGTGCCAGCAGCCAAAGAGCGGCGAGCTCCTACGAGCAGTACTTC | CASSQRAASSYEQYF
TRBD1 | - | TRBJ2-7 | TRBV5-5 | TGTGCCAGCAGCTCCCGGGACAGGGCCTACGAGCAGTACTTC | CASSSRDRAYEQYF
TRBD1 | - | TRBJ1-6 | TRBV25-1 | TGTGCCAGCGTCGGGACAGCGAATTCACCCCTCCACTTT | CASVGTANSPLHF
- | - | TRBJ2-7 | TRBV5-1 | TGCGCCAGCAGCTTGTTTCCAGGAAACTCCAACGAGCAGTACTTC | CASSLFPGNSNEQYF
- | - | TRBJ2-1 | TRBV9 | TGTGCCAGCAGCGTTAGGTCGGAGGACTACGCCTCCTACAATGAGCAGTTCTTC | CASSVRSEDYASYNEQFF
TRBD1 | once | TRBJ2-1 | TRBV6-5 | TGTGCCAGCAGCAGACAGGGGGGTAACAATGAGCAGTTCTTC | CASSRQGGNNEQFF